The rows below give T cell receptor beta chains drawn from one sample of a study of response to subunit inactivated influenza vaccine. Via MiXCR, TCRdb re-called the RT-PCR reads, giving one row per CDR3 protein. This table holds about 540,000 distinct CDR3 sequences, roughly 25% found once. Separately, the same data were catalogued under a study of T cells expressing NK-cell markers.

The sample in question was CD4+ T cells sorted from PBMCs, obtained roughly 12 days after vaccination. The receptors originated from a man aged 50-59 years who received an inactivated influenza vaccine. CDR3s include the opening cysteine and the closing phenylalanine or tryptophan. A D gene is named only where the DNA matches it firmly. Clone size is stated in some rows and not others, as once, few, many or a class when expanded.

abundance: NA
v_gene: TRBV5-1
j_gene: TRBJ1-6
d_gene: TRBD1
CDR3aa: CASSGQGANSPLHF
CDR3nt: TGCGCCAGCAGCGGACAGGGGGCCAATTCACCCCTCCACTTT

abundance: few
v_gene: TRBV7-2
j_gene: TRBJ1-2
d_gene: NA
CDR3aa: CASSPDGYGATF
CDR3nt: TGTGCCAGCAGCCCGGACGGGTATGGGGCCACCTTC

abundance: NA
v_gene: TRBV4-1
j_gene: TRBJ2-3
d_gene: TRBD2
CDR3aa: CASSQDAGGITDTQYF
CDR3nt: TGCGCCAGCAGCCAAGACGCGGGGGGGATCACAGATACGCAGTATTTT

abundance: many
v_gene: TRBV27
j_gene: TRBJ2-3
d_gene: TRBD2
CDR3aa: CASSLKRGSDTQYF
CDR3nt: TGTGCCAGCAGTCTAAAGCGGGGCTCAGATACGCAGTATTTT

abundance: NA
v_gene: TRBV2
j_gene: TRBJ1-4
d_gene: NA
CDR3aa: CASQPRGKLFF
CDR3nt: TGTGCCAGCCAGCCCCGGGGAAAACTGTTTTTT

abundance: few
v_gene: TRBV20-1
j_gene: TRBJ2-2
d_gene: TRBD2
CDR3aa: CSARDLSGANTGELFF
CDR3nt: TGCAGTGCTAGAGATCTGAGCGGGGCGAACACCGGGGAGCTGTTTTTT

abundance: NA
v_gene: TRBV7-2
j_gene: TRBJ1-1
d_gene: NA
CDR3aa: CASSRSWGAEAFF
CDR3nt: TGTGCCAGCAGCAGATCTTGGGGGGCTGAAGCTTTCTTT

abundance: NA
v_gene: TRBV6-4
j_gene: TRBJ1-2
d_gene: NA
CDR3aa: CASSDSSGIDGYTF
CDR3nt: TGTGCCAGCAGTGACTCATCCGGGATTGATGGCTACACCTTC

abundance: few
v_gene: TRBV11-1
j_gene: TRBJ2-7
d_gene: NA
CDR3aa: CASSLAFGSYYEQYF
CDR3nt: TGTGCCAGCAGCTTAGCGTTCGGCTCTTACTACGAGCAGTACTTC

abundance: NA
v_gene: TRBV11-2
j_gene: TRBJ2-3
d_gene: NA
CDR3aa: CASNGGSTDTQYF
CDR3nt: TGTGCCAGCAACGGGGGTAGCACAGATACGCAGTATTTT

abundance: NA
v_gene: TRBV11-2
j_gene: TRBJ1-2
d_gene: NA
CDR3aa: CASSFSGERRYTF
CDR3nt: TGTGCCAGCAGCTTTTCCGGGGAGCGCCGCTACACCTTC

abundance: few
v_gene: TRBV5-8
j_gene: TRBJ2-7
d_gene: TRBD1
CDR3aa: CASRPGTGYEQYF
CDR3nt: TGTGCCAGCAGACCAGGGACAGGGTACGAGCAGTACTTC

abundance: few
v_gene: TRBV27
j_gene: TRBJ2-3
d_gene: NA
CDR3aa: CASSPGYTQYF
CDR3nt: TGTGCCAGCAGTCCCGGATATACGCAGTATTTT

abundance: NA
v_gene: TRBV20-1
j_gene: TRBJ2-3
d_gene: TRBD2
CDR3aa: CSASWEGLDTQYF
CDR3nt: TGCAGTGCTAGTTGGGAGGGCCTGGATACGCAGTATTTT

abundance: NA
v_gene: TRBV5-5
j_gene: TRBJ2-3
d_gene: NA
CDR3aa: CASSKTGSTDTQYF
CDR3nt: TGTGCCAGCAGCAAGACAGGTAGCACAGATACGCAGTATTTT

abundance: few
v_gene: TRBV29-1
j_gene: TRBJ2-1
d_gene: NA
CDR3aa: CSGSRASDNEQFF
CDR3nt: TGCAGCGGATCCCGGGCTAGCGACAATGAGCAGTTCTTC

abundance: NA
v_gene: TRBV25-1
j_gene: TRBJ2-2
d_gene: NA
CDR3aa: CASSTGTIYTGELFF
CDR3nt: TGTGCCAGCAGTACCGGGACAATTTACACCGGGGAGCTGTTTTTT

abundance: NA
v_gene: TRBV20-1
j_gene: TRBJ2-2
d_gene: TRBD2
CDR3aa: CSVRGGLAGGLRPGELFF
CDR3nt: TGCAGTGTGCGCGGGGGACTAGCGGGGGGGCTTCGCCCCGGGGAGCTGTTTTTT

abundance: NA
v_gene: TRBV2
j_gene: TRBJ2-2
d_gene: NA
CDR3aa: CASRVSSANTGELFF
CDR3nt: TGTGCCAGCAGGGTTTCTAGCGCCAACACCGGGGAGCTGTTTTTT

abundance: few
v_gene: TRBV10-3
j_gene: TRBJ2-2
d_gene: NA
CDR3aa: CAARPGLYTGELFF
CDR3nt: TGTGCCGCCAGGCCCGGCCTCTACACCGGGGAGCTGTTTTTT

abundance: NA
v_gene: TRBV7-3
j_gene: TRBJ2-2
d_gene: TRBD2
CDR3aa: CASSSGATTYGRMAGELFF
CDR3nt: TGTGCCAGCAGCTCCGGCGCAACCACTTACGGGAGGATGGCCGGGGAGCTGTTTTTT

abundance: many
v_gene: TRBV25-1
j_gene: TRBJ2-1
d_gene: NA
CDR3aa: CASSGTRGPKDEQFF
CDR3nt: TGTGCCAGCAGTGGGACCAGGGGACCGAAGGATGAGCAGTTCTTC

abundance: NA
v_gene: TRBV12-3/TRBV12-4
j_gene: TRBJ2-2
d_gene: NA
CDR3aa: CASSLWQVNTGELFF
CDR3nt: TGTGCCAGCAGTTTATGGCAGGTGAACACCGGGGAGCTGTTTTTT

abundance: many
v_gene: TRBV10-3
j_gene: TRBJ1-6
d_gene: NA
CDR3aa: CAISESNIYSPLHF
CDR3nt: TGTGCCATCAGTGAGTCAAACATATATTCACCCCTCCACTTT

abundance: few
v_gene: TRBV7-6
j_gene: TRBJ2-7
d_gene: NA
CDR3aa: CASSFGSGVGYEQYF
CDR3nt: TGTGCCAGCAGCTTTGGATCCGGGGTAGGCTACGAGCAGTACTTC

abundance: few
v_gene: TRBV20-1
j_gene: TRBJ2-4
d_gene: TRBD1
CDR3aa: CSARGQGARKDIQYF
CDR3nt: TGCAGTGCTAGAGGCCAGGGGGCGCGGAAGGACATTCAGTACTTC

abundance: many
v_gene: TRBV5-1
j_gene: TRBJ2-3
d_gene: TRBD2
CDR3aa: CASSLSVAGVSGTQYF
CDR3nt: TGCGCCAGCAGCTTGTCGGTAGCGGGAGTTTCCGGAACGCAGTATTTT

abundance: NA
v_gene: TRBV13
j_gene: TRBJ2-1
d_gene: NA
CDR3aa: CASSLGHLRSGYNEQFF
CDR3nt: TGTGCCAGCAGCTTAGGTCATTTAAGGAGCGGTTACAATGAGCAGTTCTTC

abundance: few
v_gene: TRBV20-1
j_gene: TRBJ2-7
d_gene: NA
CDR3aa: CSARPAGPLFEQYF
CDR3nt: TGCAGTGCTCGCCCGGCAGGCCCCCTCTTCGAGCAGTACTTC

abundance: NA
v_gene: TRBV30
j_gene: TRBJ1-4
d_gene: NA
CDR3aa: CAWRIPVGNEKLFF
CDR3nt: TGTGCCTGGAGGATCCCCGTGGGCAATGAAAAACTGTTTTTT

abundance: NA
v_gene: TRBV28
j_gene: TRBJ2-7
d_gene: NA
CDR3aa: CASSFRNFRGVYEQYF
CDR3nt: TGTGCCAGCAGTTTTAGAAACTTCAGGGGGGTTTACGAGCAGTACTTC

abundance: few
v_gene: TRBV11-2
j_gene: TRBJ2-5
d_gene: NA
CDR3aa: CASSPLKGGQETQYF
CDR3nt: TGTGCCAGCAGTCCTCTGAAGGGGGGCCAAGAGACCCAGTACTTC

abundance: NA
v_gene: TRBV12-3/TRBV12-4
j_gene: TRBJ1-5
d_gene: NA
CDR3aa: CASSIGQFLSNQPQHF
CDR3nt: TGTGCCAGCAGTATCGGACAGTTCCTTAGCAATCAGCCCCAGCATTTT

abundance: few
v_gene: TRBV5-1
j_gene: TRBJ1-1
d_gene: NA
CDR3aa: CASSRNSLGTEAFF
CDR3nt: TGCGCCAGCAGCCGGAACTCACTGGGGACTGAAGCTTTCTTT

abundance: few
v_gene: TRBV19
j_gene: TRBJ2-2
d_gene: NA
CDR3aa: CASSIAGKTGELFF
CDR3nt: TGTGCCAGTAGTATAGCCGGGAAGACCGGGGAGCTGTTTTTT

abundance: NA
v_gene: TRBV12-3/TRBV12-4
j_gene: TRBJ2-5
d_gene: NA
CDR3aa: CASQGRETQYF
CDR3nt: TGTGCCAGCCAGGGTCGGGAGACCCAGTACTTC

abundance: NA
v_gene: TRBV7-6
j_gene: TRBJ2-7
d_gene: TRBD1
CDR3aa: CASSPRQGVVWEQYF
CDR3nt: TGTGCCAGCAGCCCTCGACAGGGGGTAGTGTGGGAGCAGTACTTC

abundance: many
v_gene: TRBV20-1
j_gene: TRBJ1-1
d_gene: NA
CDR3aa: CSARVGTANTEAFF
CDR3nt: TGCAGTGCTAGAGTCGGGACCGCGAACACTGAAGCTTTCTTT

abundance: NA
v_gene: TRBV6-2/TRBV6-3
j_gene: TRBJ2-5
d_gene: NA
CDR3aa: CASSWRGTRAETQYF
CDR3nt: TGTGCCAGCAGTTGGAGAGGAACTAGGGCGGAGACCCAGTACTTC

abundance: NA
v_gene: TRBV5-1
j_gene: TRBJ2-5
d_gene: NA
CDR3aa: CASSLLPGRETQYF
CDR3nt: TGCGCCAGCAGCCTACTGCCCGGCCGGGAGACCCAGTACTTC

abundance: once
v_gene: TRBV28
j_gene: TRBJ2-5
d_gene: TRBD2
CDR3aa: CASSFHGGGIETQYF
CDR3nt: TGTGCCAGCAGTTTCCATGGCGGGGGAATCGAGACCCAGTACTTC

abundance: few
v_gene: TRBV6-1
j_gene: TRBJ2-7
d_gene: TRBD1
CDR3aa: CASSVTGGTYEQYF
CDR3nt: TGTGCCAGCAGTGTTACAGGGGGAACTTACGAGCAGTACTTC

abundance: NA
v_gene: TRBV12-3/TRBV12-4
j_gene: TRBJ1-5
d_gene: NA
CDR3aa: CASSSAGRFSNQPQHF
CDR3nt: TGTGCCAGCAGTTCCGCGGGTAGATTTAGCAATCAGCCCCAGCATTTT

abundance: few
v_gene: TRBV6-2/TRBV6-3
j_gene: TRBJ1-5
d_gene: NA
CDR3aa: CASSYVQTNQPQHF
CDR3nt: TGTGCCAGCAGTTATGTACAGACTAATCAGCCCCAGCATTTT

abundance: few
v_gene: TRBV18
j_gene: TRBJ2-5
d_gene: NA
CDR3aa: CASSPVWQETQYF
CDR3nt: TGTGCCAGCTCACCGGTTTGGCAAGAGACCCAGTACTTC

abundance: many
v_gene: TRBV29-1
j_gene: TRBJ2-1
d_gene: NA
CDR3aa: CSVARNNEQFF
CDR3nt: TGCAGCGTCGCCAGAAACAATGAGCAGTTCTTC

abundance: few
v_gene: TRBV4-3
j_gene: TRBJ2-3
d_gene: TRBD1
CDR3aa: CASSQESGTASFQDTQYF
CDR3nt: TGCGCCAGCAGCCAAGAGTCCGGGACAGCTAGCTTTCAGGATACGCAGTATTTT

abundance: few
v_gene: TRBV4-2
j_gene: TRBJ1-6
d_gene: TRBD1
CDR3aa: CASSQVSRGDSPLHF
CDR3nt: TGTGCCAGCAGCCAAGTTTCCAGGGGGGATTCACCCCTCCACTTT

abundance: few
v_gene: TRBV4-3
j_gene: TRBJ1-2
d_gene: NA
CDR3aa: CASSQDEKGGGYTF
CDR3nt: TGCGCCAGCAGCCAAGATGAGAAGGGTGGAGGCTACACCTTC

abundance: NA
v_gene: TRBV7-3
j_gene: TRBJ1-1
d_gene: TRBD1
CDR3aa: CASSLSRDSWNTEAFF
CDR3nt: TGTGCCAGCAGCTTATCAAGGGACAGCTGGAACACTGAAGCTTTCTTT

abundance: few
v_gene: TRBV5-5
j_gene: TRBJ1-6
d_gene: NA
CDR3aa: CASSGGAAYSPLHF
CDR3nt: TGTGCCAGCAGCGGCGGTGCCGCCTATTCACCCCTCCACTTT

abundance: NA
v_gene: TRBV2
j_gene: TRBJ1-6
d_gene: TRBD1
CDR3aa: CATSGQYNSPLHF
CDR3nt: TGTGCCACCTCGGGACAGTATAATTCACCCCTCCACTTT

abundance: NA
v_gene: TRBV2
j_gene: TRBJ2-1
d_gene: TRBD2
CDR3aa: CASSTIAGGLINEQFF
CDR3nt: TGTGCCAGCAGCACCATAGCGGGAGGTTTAATAAATGAGCAGTTCTTC

abundance: few
v_gene: TRBV12-3/TRBV12-4
j_gene: TRBJ2-7
d_gene: NA
CDR3aa: CASSLTALRGGHSYEQYF
CDR3nt: TGTGCCAGCAGTTTAACAGCGCTGAGGGGGGGCCATTCCTACGAGCAGTACTTC

abundance: NA
v_gene: TRBV14
j_gene: TRBJ2-3
d_gene: NA
CDR3aa: CASSQFSFDTRYF
CDR3nt: TGTGCCAGCAGCCAATTCTCTTTCGATACGCGGTATTTT

abundance: NA
v_gene: TRBV3-1
j_gene: TRBJ1-4
d_gene: TRBD1
CDR3aa: CASSITGERGKLFF
CDR3nt: TGTGCCAGCAGCATTACAGGGGAAAGGGGAAAACTGTTTTTT

abundance: NA
v_gene: TRBV2
j_gene: TRBJ2-5
d_gene: NA
CDR3aa: CASKPEQETQYF
CDR3nt: TGTGCCAGCAAGCCGGAACAAGAGACCCAGTACTTC

abundance: many
v_gene: TRBV15
j_gene: TRBJ2-3
d_gene: TRBD2
CDR3aa: CATSRGSAWGAGGITDTQYF
CDR3nt: TGTGCCACCAGCAGAGGGTCGGCCTGGGGCGCGGGAGGGATCACAGATACGCAGTATTTT

abundance: few
v_gene: TRBV2
j_gene: TRBJ2-3
d_gene: NA
CDR3aa: CASSEALRHTQYF
CDR3nt: TGTGCCAGCAGTGAAGCGCTTCGGCATACGCAGTATTTT